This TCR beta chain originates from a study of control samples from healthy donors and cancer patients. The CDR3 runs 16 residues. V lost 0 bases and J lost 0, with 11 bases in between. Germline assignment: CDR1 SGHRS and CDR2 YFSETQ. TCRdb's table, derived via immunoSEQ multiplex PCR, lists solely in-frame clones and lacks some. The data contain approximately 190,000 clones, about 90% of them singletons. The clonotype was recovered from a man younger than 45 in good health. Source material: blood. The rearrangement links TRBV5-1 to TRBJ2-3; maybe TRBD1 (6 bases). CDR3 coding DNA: TGCGCCAGCAGCTTGGGGGTAGGGGGTAGCACAGATACGCAGTATTTT. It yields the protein CASSLGVGGSTDTQYF.